The clone carrying this T cell receptor beta chain was seen once. Random hexamers were used to reverse transcribe an amount of roughly 0.5 to 1 ug RNA. The method of amplification for TCR beta CDR3 was immunoSEQ multiplex PCR, covering 54 Vbeta and 13 Jbeta. Via MiXCR, TCRdb re-called the immunoSEQ multiplex PCR reads, giving one row per CDR3 protein. The table shows roughly 400,000 distinct CDR3 sequences, with roughly 85% occurring only once. This record belongs to a study of CD8 T cells in Susac syndrome. CDR3 size: 15 residues. Germline V gene data show CDR1 as SEHNR and CDR2 as FQNEAQ (reference sequence). V was trimmed by 5 bases and J by 3 bases, leaving 16 bases between them.

The chain joins TRBV7-9 to TRBJ1-1; a weak D match, TRBD1 (5 bases). Source material: CD8+ T cells from PBMCs. This TCR was sampled from a human donor with multiple sclerosis. CDR3: CASSPHLRGYTEAFF. DNA of the CDR3: TGTGCCAGCAGCCCCCACCTAAGGGGCTACACTGAAGCTTTCTTT. Filled out from reference TRBV7-9 and TRBJ1-1, the complete variable domain reads DTGVSQNPRHKITKRGQNVTFRCDPISEHNRLYWYRQTLGQGPEFLTYFQNEAQLEKSRLLSDRFSAERPKGSFSTLEIQRTEQGDSAMYLCASSPHLRGYTEAFFGQGTRLTVV.